This T cell receptor (beta chain) was retrieved from a study of response to subunit inactivated influenza vaccine. This CDR3 has 14 amino acids. Trimming removed 6 bases from V and 2 bases from J, with 12 bases in between. Looked up from germline, CDR1 is SGHRS and CDR2 is YFSETQ. The study's findings and limits: Each seasonal flu vaccination may recruit only limited new T cells, authors suggested.

TCRdb itself ran the RT-PCR reads through MiXCR, one entry per CDR3 protein. The profile shows about 500,000 distinct CDR3 sequences, around 7.7% of them singletons. This clonotype appeared a few times. The antigen is unknown. V usage is TRBV5-1 and J usage is TRBJ1-5, with D tentatively TRBD1 (5 bases). This receptor was identified in a man aged 45 to 75 who received an inactivated influenza vaccine. The sample here was PBMCs from blood, taken about 24 months after vaccination. The CDR3: CASTEGAGNQPQHF. The CDR3 DNA reads TGCGCCAGCACTGAAGGGGCTGGCAATCAGCCCCAGCATTTT.